The 24 T cell receptor beta chains below come from one sample, sequenced in a study of chemoradiotherapy in HPV16-positive cancers (dated by TCRdb to the early 2020s). Library preparation used the immunoSEQ multiplex PCR assay. TCRdb provides this immuneACCESS table in a form limited to in-frame rearrangements. Some clones are lacking; in checked studies, under half of them reflect an unresolved V gene, and why the rest are absent is not known. A total of 9,000 to 13,000 clones appear in this sample, 65% to 80% of them only once. The ten largest clones capture around an eighth of the sample. Sequences were derived from tumor tissue, sampled from a patient who underwent chemoradiotherapy. These receptors all stem from a human donor with HPV-associated anogenital cancer.

This clone was seen a handful of times. The rearrangement joins TRBV27 to TRBJ1-5; no clear D gene. This CDR3 region has 12 residues. Germline CDR1 and CDR2: MNHEY and SMNVEV (reference sequence). With 5 bases removed from V and 7 bases from J, the gap between germline ends came to 9 bases. The CDR3 protein is CASSTGSQPQHF. The CDR3 DNA sequence: TGTGCCAGCAGTACGGGGAGCCAGCCCCAGCATTTT.

The rearrangement links TRBV19 to TRBJ2-6, with 9 positions matching TRBD1. CDR1 and CDR2 (germline): LNHDA, SQIVND (reference sequence). The CDR3 covers 18 residues. The junction had 12 bases not matched to a gene; V was cut back by 5 bases and J by 4 bases. The CDR3 reads CASSSRTGAAWGANVLTF. The CDR3 coding sequence is TGTGCCAGTAGTTCGCGGACAGGGGCGGCGTGGGGGGCCAACGTCCTGACTTTC.

The CDR3: CASSRPGTVNSPLHF. The CDR3 bases are TGTGCCAGCAGCCGCCCCGGGACGGTGAATTCACCCCTCCACTTT. The chain has TRBV7-2 and TRBJ1-6; possibly TRBD1 for D (5 bases). The V and J ends lost 5 bases and 7 bases respectively, with 15 bases between them. This CDR3 region has 15 residues. In germline, CDR1 is SGHTA, CDR2 FQGNSA.

The chain carries TRBV5-1 and TRBJ1-1; no firm D call. The CDR3 sequence is 13 residues long. The V and J ends lost 2 bases and 1 base respectively, with 6 bases between them. Germline CDR1 is SGHRS and CDR2 is YFSETQ. The CDR3 nucleotides are TGCGCCAGCAGCTTCGCTGAGAACACTGAAGCTTTCTTT. Translated: CASSFAENTEAFF.

This clone occurred once. The chain employs TRBV30 and TRBJ1-1; tentative D call: TRBD1 (6 bases). The CDR3 covers 17 residues. The ends were cut back, 2 bases at V and 3 bases at J, with 22 bases in the middle. Germline V gene lookup returns CDR1 GTSNPN and CDR2 SVGIG (reference sequence). The CDR3 reads CAWSPAGALLRDTEAFF. CDR3 nucleotide sequence: TGTGCCTGGAGTCCGGCAGGGGCCCTACTTCGGGACACTGAAGCTTTCTTT. The whole variable domain, remainder taken from reference TRBV30 and TRBJ1-1, is SQTIHQWPATLVQPVGSPLSLECTVEGTSNPNLYWYRQAAGRGLQLLFYSVGIGQISSEVPQNLSASRPQDRQFILSSKKLLLSDSGFYLCAWSPAGALLRDTEAFFGQGTRLTVV.

This chain links TRBV7-9 with TRBJ2-2; D gene ambiguous. Germline CDR1 is SEHNR and CDR2 is FQNEAQ (reference sequence). Trimming removed 1 base at V and 8 bases at J, with 14 bases between. This CDR3 region has 15 residues. The CDR3, as DNA: TGTGCCAGCAGCTTAGACCGGCCGGGTACGGGGGAGCTGTTTTTT. This translates into CASSLDRPGTGELFF.

The rearrangement joins TRBV7-2 to TRBJ1-5, with D uncertain. The germline V gene has CDR1 SGHTA and CDR2 FQGNSA. This CDR3 comprises 14 residues. Between the trimmed V and J ends, which lost 4 bases and 0 bases, there was a span of 7 bases. The CDR3 sequence: CASSSDGSNQPQHF. For the CDR3, the DNA is TGTGCCAGCAGCTCCGACGGTAGCAATCAGCCCCAGCATTTT.

The chain joins TRBV11-2 to TRBJ1-2; 8 positions match TRBD1. The CDR3 totals 14 residues. Losses at the gene ends were 3 bases for V and 5 bases for J; bases not matched to a gene: 5. Germline CDR1 reads SGHAT; CDR2 reads FQNNGV. The CDR3: CASSLGTGMYGYTF. The CDR3 DNA is TGTGCCAGCAGCTTGGGGACAGGAATGTATGGCTACACCTTC.

This sequence joins TRBV5-8 and TRBJ1-1; D perhaps matches TRBD1 (6 bases). The CDR3 totals 13 residues. Per the germline V gene, CDR1 is SGHTS and CDR2 is YDEGEE. The V end was cut by 4 bases, the J end by 5 bases, with 12 bases between. CDR3 nucleotide sequence: TGTGCCAGCAGCCAGGGGTCGTGGACTGAAGCTTTCTTT. It encodes CASSQGSWTEAFF.

The chain joins TRBV2 to TRBJ2-5; D gene uncertain. Trimming took off 8 bases at V and 1 base at J, with 8 bases between the two ends. Per germline, CDR1 SNHLY and CDR2 FYNNEI. The CDR3 contains 12 residues. CDR3 DNA: TGTGCCAGCTCAGCACTCCAAGAGACCCAGTACTTC. This encodes CASSALQETQYF.

The V and J genes are TRBV30 and TRBJ1-2; a weak D match, TRBD1 (5 bases). This CDR3 comprises 13 residues. CDR1 is GTSNPN and CDR2 is SVGIG in the germline V gene (reference sequence). The germline V and J ends were trimmed by 5 bases and 4 bases, with 14 bases remaining between them. Here the CDR3 DNA reads TGTGCCTGGGGACTGGGGCAGCGCTATGGCTACACCTTC. This sequence encodes CAWGLGQRYGYTF.

This chain uses TRBV6-1 with TRBJ2-5; D may be TRBD2 (6 bases). This CDR3 comprises 14 residues. Trimming stripped 3 bases from V and 5 bases from J, with 13 bases between. Germline CDR1 and CDR2: MNHNS and SASEGT. In nucleotides, the CDR3 is TGTGCCAGCAGTGAGGGGGGTCGACCGGAGACCCAGTACTTC. Translating it yields CASSEGGRPETQYF.

J is TRBJ1-1 and V is TRBV7-9; a weak D match, TRBD1 (6 bases). V lost 1 base, J lost 4 bases, and 13 bases lay in between. The germline V gene encodes CDR1 SEHNR and CDR2 FQNEAQ (reference sequence). This CDR3 region has 15 residues. CDR3 sequence (DNA): TGTGCCAGCAGCTTAGAAGGACAGCCGTCCACTGAAGCTTTCTTT. The encoded protein is CASSLEGQPSTEAFF.

This clone was detected a few times. The chain carries TRBV6-6 and TRBJ1-1, with D uncertain. V dropped 6 bases and J dropped 2 bases, with 13 bases sitting between them. The CDR3 covers 14 residues. Germline V gene sequence: CDR1 MNHNY, CDR2 SVGAGI (reference sequence). The chain's CDR3 is CASSRTSYNTEAFF. CDR3 nucleotide sequence: TGTGCCAGCAGCCGAACCTCATACAACACTGAAGCTTTCTTT.

This chain connects TRBV21-1 to TRBJ2-7; no DNA check was done on the table's D call, TRBD1. TRBV21-1 is recorded as a pseudogene. The CDR3 runs to 16 residues. CDR3 bases: TGTGCCAGCAGCCCCCCGGTGACAGGGGGCCACTACGAGCAGTACTTC. It is translated as CASSPPVTGGHYEQYF.

V usage is TRBV19 and J usage is TRBJ1-6; tentatively, D is TRBD1 (5 bases). Per germline, CDR1 LNHDA and CDR2 SQIVND (reference sequence). The V gene lost 2 bases and the J gene lost 7 bases, with 9 bases spanning the gap. The CDR3 is made up of 14 amino acids. CDR3 sequence: CASSIRDRNSPLHF. The CDR3 coding sequence is TGTGCCAGTAGTATAAGGGACCGCAATTCACCCCTCCACTTT.

This clone appeared a single time. The CDR3 protein is CASSVGVEGWAGNTIYF. Here the CDR3 DNA reads TGTGCCAGCAGCGTAGGAGTGGAGGGATGGGCTGGAAACACCATATATTTT. The rearrangement joins TRBV9 to TRBJ1-3; D remains ambiguous. Per germline, CDR1 SGDLS and CDR2 YYNGEE. The V end lost 0 bases, the J end lost 2 bases, and 15 bases lay between the germline ends. This CDR3 is 17 amino acids long.

The chain joins TRBV10-3 to TRBJ1-5, with D unclear. The germline V gene has CDR1 ENHRY and CDR2 SYGVKD. The CDR3 loop spans 13 amino acids. V was cut by 0 bases and J by 9 bases, with 9 bases left in between. The CDR3: CAISESPGRPQHF. The CDR3 DNA reads as TGTGCCATCAGTGAGTCGCCCGGGCGGCCCCAGCATTTT.

The rearrangement links TRBV7-6 to TRBJ2-2; possible D gene TRBD1, 6 bases. This CDR3 has 14 residues. Germline CDR1 is SGHVS and CDR2 is FNYEAQ. Trimming left V 4 bases short and J 7 bases short, with 13 bases between. The CDR3 bases are TGTGCCAGCAGCTCACCACAGGGTATCGGGGAGCTGTTTTTT. Its protein product is CASSSPQGIGELFF. Combining the CDR3 with reference TRBV7-6 and TRBJ2-2 gives the whole variable domain GAGVSQSPRYKVTKRGQDVALRCDPISGHVSLYWYRQALGQGPEFLTYFNYEAQQDKSGLPNDRFSAERPEGSISTLTIQRTEQRDSAMYRCASSSPQGIGELFFGEGSRLTVL.

The CDR3 protein is CASSDSNSNQPQHF. In DNA, the CDR3 is TGCGCCAGCAGTGACAGCAATAGCAATCAGCCCCAGCATTTT. V usage is TRBV10-2 and J usage is TRBJ1-5; D uncertain. CDR3 length: 14 amino acids. Per the germline V gene, CDR1 is WSHSY and CDR2 is SAAADI. The V and J ends lost 3 bases and 0 bases respectively, with 6 bases between them.

V gene TRBV6-5 combines with J gene TRBJ2-3; D not resolved. V was pared by 1 base and J by 0 bases, with 8 bases between. This CDR3 spans 15 amino acids. The germline gives CDR1 MNHEY, CDR2 SVGAGI. The DNA for the CDR3 is TGTGCCAGCAGTTACTTTCCGGTTAGCACAGATACGCAGTATTTT. Translated, it gives CASSYFPVSTDTQYF.

The genes are TRBV11-2 and TRBJ1-5; possibly TRBD1 for D (6 bases). The CDR3 runs 13 residues. In germline, CDR1 is SGHAT, CDR2 FQNNGV. Trimming shortened V by 5 bases and J by 1 base, and 6 bases separated the two germline ends. DNA of the CDR3: TGTGCCAGCAGCAGGGGGAGCAATCAGCCCCAGCATTTT. Its protein product is CASSRGSNQPQHF.

This clone has only one observation. The chain is built from TRBV13 and TRBJ2-5; D might be TRBD2 (7 bases). This CDR3 has 15 amino acids. The V gene lost 4 bases and the J gene lost 5 bases, with 17 bases spanning the gap. Germline V gene lookup returns CDR1 PRHDT and CDR2 FYEKMQ (reference sequence). DNA for the CDR3: TGTGCCAGCAGCTCGACGGGGGGCCACGAGGAGACCCAGTACTTC. Protein product: CASSSTGGHEETQYF.

The gene calls are TRBV2 and TRBJ2-7; D possibly corresponds to TRBD1 (5 bases). The V gene's germline CDR1 is SNHLY and CDR2 FYNNEI. The CDR3 contains 13 residues. With 6 bases removed from V and 7 bases from J, the gap between germline ends came to 16 bases. The CDR3 region has the DNA TGTGCCAGCAGGGGCAGGGCCCCTTGGGAGCAGTACTTC. Amino acid sequence: CASRGRAPWEQYF.